This T cell receptor beta chain comes out of a study of graft-versus-host responses after intestinal transplantation. About the study: Among the recipients, all got anti-thymocyte globulin induction and then tacrolimus and steroids for about three years.

Irradiated, violet-dye-labeled stimulator cells, around 200,000 in number, were plated with around 200,000 CFSE-labeled responder cells. Post-reaction, proliferating CD3+CD4+ and CD3+CD8+ responders (CFSE-low) were sorted. Findings and limits, study-wide: Within the allografts of patients who had graft-donor T cell macrochimerism, graft-versus-host to host-versus-graft clonal ratios were high.

The method was immunoSEQ multiplex PCR; TCRdb's version includes in-frame clones alone and lacks a portion of them. Of about 18,000 clones listed, about two fifths are singletons. The CDR3 extends over 14 amino acids. Germline V gives CDR1 SGHRS, CDR2 YFSETQ. Between the trimmed V and J ends, which lost 3 bases and 3 bases, there was a span of 12 bases. This chain uses TRBV5-1 with TRBJ1-1; D is unresolved. The sequence was collected from a human patient who received an intestinal transplant. Here the sequenced sample was alloreactive CD4+ T cells from a mixed lymphocyte reaction culture, taken before intestinal transplant. Subset: CFSE-low proliferating T cells sorted from approximately six-day pre-transplant mixed lymphocyte reaction (GvH or HvG direction). The CDR3 bases are TGCGCCAGCAGCTCGGTCTGGGAGCACACTGAAGCTTTCTTT. Its translation is CASSSVWEHTEAFF. Together with reference TRBV5-1 and TRBJ1-1, the CDR3 gives the full variable domain: KAGVTQTPRYLIKTRGQQVTLSCSPISGHRSVSWYQQTPGQGLQFLFEYFSETQRNKGNFPGRFSGRQFSNSRSEMNVSTLELGDSALYLCASSSVWEHTEAFFGQGTRLTVV.